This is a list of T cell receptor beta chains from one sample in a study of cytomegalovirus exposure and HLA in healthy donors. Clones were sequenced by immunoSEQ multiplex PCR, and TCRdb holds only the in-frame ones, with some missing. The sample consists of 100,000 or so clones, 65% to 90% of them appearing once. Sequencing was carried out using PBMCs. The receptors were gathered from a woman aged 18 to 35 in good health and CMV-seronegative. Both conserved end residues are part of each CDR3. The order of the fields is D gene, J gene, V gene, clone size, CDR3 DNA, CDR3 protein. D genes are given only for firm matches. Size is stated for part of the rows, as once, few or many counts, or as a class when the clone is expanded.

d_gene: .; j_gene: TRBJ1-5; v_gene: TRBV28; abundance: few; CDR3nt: TGTGCCAGCAGTTTCCCGAATCAGCCCCAGCATTTT; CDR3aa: CASSFPNQPQHF
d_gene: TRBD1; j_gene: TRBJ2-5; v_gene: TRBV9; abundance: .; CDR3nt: TGTGCCAGCAGCGTAGGAGGGACAGGGGGCGTTGAGACCCAGTACTTC; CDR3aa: CASSVGGTGGVETQYF
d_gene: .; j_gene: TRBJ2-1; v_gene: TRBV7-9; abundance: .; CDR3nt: TGTGCCAGCAGCCTAAGTCCCGAGCAGTTCTTC; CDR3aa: CASSLSPEQFF
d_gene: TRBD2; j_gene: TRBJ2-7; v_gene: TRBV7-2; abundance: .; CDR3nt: TGTGCCAGCAGCTTAGGGGGGACTATCTCCTACGAGCAGTACTTC; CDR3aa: CASSLGGTISYEQYF
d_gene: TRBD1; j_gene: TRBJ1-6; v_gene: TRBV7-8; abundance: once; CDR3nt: TGTGCCAGCAGCCTTGGGACAGCACACTCCTATAATTCACCCCTCCACTTT; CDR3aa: CASSLGTAHSYNSPLHF
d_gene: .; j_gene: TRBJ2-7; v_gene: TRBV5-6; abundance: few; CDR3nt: TGTGCCAGCAGCCCACTACAGGGCTACGAGCAGTACTTC; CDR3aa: CASSPLQGYEQYF
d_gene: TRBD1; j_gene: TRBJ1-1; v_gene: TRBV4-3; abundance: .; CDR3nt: TGCGCCAGCAGCCAAGAACCACAGGGGGAGAACACTGAAGCTTTCTTT; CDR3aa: CASSQEPQGENTEAFF
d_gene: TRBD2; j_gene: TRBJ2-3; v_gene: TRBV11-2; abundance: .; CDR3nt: TGTGCCAGCAGCTTATTCTTACGGGAGGGCATATCGGGTACGCAGTATTTT; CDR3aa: CASSLFLREGISGTQYF
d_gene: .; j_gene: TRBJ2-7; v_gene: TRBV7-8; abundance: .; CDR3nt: TGTGCCAGCAGCTTAATCCGGTTGGCTTATCGGGGGCAGTACTTC; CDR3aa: CASSLIRLAYRGQYF
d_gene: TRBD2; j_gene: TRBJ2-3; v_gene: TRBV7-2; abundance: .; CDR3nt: TGTGCCAGCAGCTTATTCCTAGCGGGGGGCCGCACAGATACGCAGTATTTT; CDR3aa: CASSLFLAGGRTDTQYF
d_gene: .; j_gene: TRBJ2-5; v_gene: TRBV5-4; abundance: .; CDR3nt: TGTGCCAGCAGCTTGGCCACAGGGCCAATCCAAGAGACCCAGTACTTC; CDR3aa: CASSLATGPIQETQYF
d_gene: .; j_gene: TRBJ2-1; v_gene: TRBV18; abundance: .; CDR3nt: TGTGCCAGCTCAATGAGACAGAACTACAATGAGCAGTTCTTC; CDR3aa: CASSMRQNYNEQFF
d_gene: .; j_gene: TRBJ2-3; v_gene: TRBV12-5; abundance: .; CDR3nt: TGTGCTAGTGGTTTGACCGCCGCGGATACGCAGTATTTT; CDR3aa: CASGLTAADTQYF
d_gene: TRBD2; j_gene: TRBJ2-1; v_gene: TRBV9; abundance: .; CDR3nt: TGTGCCAGCAGCGTAGCTAGCGGGAGAGGCAATGAGCAGTTCTTC; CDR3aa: CASSVASGRGNEQFF
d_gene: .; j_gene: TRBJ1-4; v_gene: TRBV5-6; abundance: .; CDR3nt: TGTGCCCTTGAGGGCGCGGGTAATGAAAAACTGTTTTTT; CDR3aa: CALEGAGNEKLFF
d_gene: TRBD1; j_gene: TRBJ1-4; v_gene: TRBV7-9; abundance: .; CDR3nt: TGTGCCAGCAGCCTAGAACAGGGGGAACTGTTTTTT; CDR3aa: CASSLEQGELFF
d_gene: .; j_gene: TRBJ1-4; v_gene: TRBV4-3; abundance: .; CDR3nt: TGCGCCAGCAGCCCAACCAACCCGGGACAAAATGAAAAACTGTTTTTT; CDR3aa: CASSPTNPGQNEKLFF
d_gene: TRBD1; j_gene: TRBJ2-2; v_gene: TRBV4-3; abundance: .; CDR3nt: TGCGCCAGCAGCCAAGATCTCGCAGGGGGAAGGGCCGGGGAGCTGTTTTTT; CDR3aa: CASSQDLAGGRAGELFF
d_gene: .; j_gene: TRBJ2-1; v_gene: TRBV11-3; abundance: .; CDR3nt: TGTGCCAGCAGCCCCCCCTCGGTCAATGAGCAGTTCTTC; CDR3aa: CASSPPSVNEQFF
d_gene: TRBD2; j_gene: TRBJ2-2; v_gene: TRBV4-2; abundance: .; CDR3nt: TGTGCCAGCAGCCACACACGCCTACCGGGACTAGCATCAACCGGGGAGCTGTTTTTT; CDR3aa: CASSHTRLPGLASTGELFF
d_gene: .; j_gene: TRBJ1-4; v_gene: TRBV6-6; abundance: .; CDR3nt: TGTGCCAGCAGTAACGGACAGAATGAAAAACTGTTTTTT; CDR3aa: CASSNGQNEKLFF
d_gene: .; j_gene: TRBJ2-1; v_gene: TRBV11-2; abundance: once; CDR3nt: TGTGCCAGCAGCTTAGTGGGCAGGGCGGGGTATGAGCAGTTCTTC; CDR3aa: CASSLVGRAGYEQFF
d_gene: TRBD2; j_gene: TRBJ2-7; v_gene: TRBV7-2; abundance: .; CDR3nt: TGTGCCAGCAGCCCCCAAGCGGGGGGGCCGGCGCTTTACGAGCAGTACTTC; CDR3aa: CASSPQAGGPALYEQYF
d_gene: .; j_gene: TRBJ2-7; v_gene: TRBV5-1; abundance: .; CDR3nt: TGCGCCAGCAGCTTGGCACAGGGAGCGTCCTACGAGCAGTACTTC; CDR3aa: CASSLAQGASYEQYF
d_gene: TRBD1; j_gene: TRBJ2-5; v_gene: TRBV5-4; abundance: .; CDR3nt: TGTGCCAGCAGCTCAGACAGGGGGGTCGAGACCCAGTACTTC; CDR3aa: CASSSDRGVETQYF
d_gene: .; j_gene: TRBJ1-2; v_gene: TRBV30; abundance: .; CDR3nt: TGTGCCTGGAAGTACGGGGGGCGGGAGGGCTACACCTTC; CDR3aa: CAWKYGGREGYTF
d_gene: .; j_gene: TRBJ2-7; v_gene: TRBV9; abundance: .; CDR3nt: TGTGCCAGCAGCGTAGGCTCAGGTATATCCTACGAGCAGTACTTC; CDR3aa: CASSVGSGISYEQYF
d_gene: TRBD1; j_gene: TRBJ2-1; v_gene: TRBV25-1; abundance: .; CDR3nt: TGTGCCAGCAGTGAAGGGGACAGGAATTACAATGAGCAGTTCTTC; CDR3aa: CASSEGDRNYNEQFF
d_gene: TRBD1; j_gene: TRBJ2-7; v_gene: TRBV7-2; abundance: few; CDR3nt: TGTGCCAGCAGCACACAGGGGCTCGACGAGCAGTACTTC; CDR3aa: CASSTQGLDEQYF
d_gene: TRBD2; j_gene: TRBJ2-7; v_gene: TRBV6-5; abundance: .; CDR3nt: TGTGCCAGCAGTTACTCGATAGCGGGAGCTTCCTACGAGCAGTACTTC; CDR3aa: CASSYSIAGASYEQYF
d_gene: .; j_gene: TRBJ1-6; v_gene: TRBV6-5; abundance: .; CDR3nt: TGTGCCAGCAGCCTCCGGGTCGATTCACCCCTCCACTTT; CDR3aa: CASSLRVDSPLHF
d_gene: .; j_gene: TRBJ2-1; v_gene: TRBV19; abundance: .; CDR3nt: TGTGCCAGTAGTAGACCTGCCGGGAACAATGAGCAGTTCTTC; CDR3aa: CASSRPAGNNEQFF
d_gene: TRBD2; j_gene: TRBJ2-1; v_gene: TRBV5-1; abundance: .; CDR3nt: TGCGCCAGCAGATGGACTAGCGGGGGTAACAATGAGCAGTTCTTC; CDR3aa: CASRWTSGGNNEQFF
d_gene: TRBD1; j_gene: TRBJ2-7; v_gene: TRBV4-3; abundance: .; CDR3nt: TGCGCCAGCAGCCCGGGACAGGGGGGCTACGAGCAGTACTTC; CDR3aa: CASSPGQGGYEQYF
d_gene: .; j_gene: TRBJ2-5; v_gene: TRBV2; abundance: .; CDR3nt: TGTGCCAGCAGTGAAAGGCAAGGGGGTCAAGAGACCCAGTACTTC; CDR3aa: CASSERQGGQETQYF
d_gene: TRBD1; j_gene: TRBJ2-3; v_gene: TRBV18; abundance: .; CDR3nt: TGTGCCAGCTCACCTGGGGACAGTAGCACAGATACGCAGTATTTT; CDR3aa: CASSPGDSSTDTQYF
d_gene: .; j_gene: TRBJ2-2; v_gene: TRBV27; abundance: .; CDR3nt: TGTGCCAGCAGTTTCCTGAGCGGCACGAACACCGGGGAGCTGTTTTTT; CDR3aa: CASSFLSGTNTGELFF
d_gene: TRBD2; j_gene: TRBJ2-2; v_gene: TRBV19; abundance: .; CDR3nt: TGTGCCAGTGGGAGCGGGAGGTCGGGCACCGGGGAGCTGTTTTTT; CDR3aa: CASGSGRSGTGELFF
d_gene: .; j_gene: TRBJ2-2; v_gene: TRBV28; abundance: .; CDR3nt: TGTGCCAGCAGTTCTTTGTACGTTAGAGGCCCCGGGGAGCTGTTTTTT; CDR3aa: CASSSLYVRGPGELFF
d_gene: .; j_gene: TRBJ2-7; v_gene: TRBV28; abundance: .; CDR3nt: TGTGCCAGCAGGCGGACTGGAGTGGGGGAGCAGTACTTC; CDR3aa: CASRRTGVGEQYF
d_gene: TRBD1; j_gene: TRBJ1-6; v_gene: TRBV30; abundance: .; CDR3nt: TGTGCCTGGAGTAAGGGACAGGATAATTCACCCCTCCACTTT; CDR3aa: CAWSKGQDNSPLHF
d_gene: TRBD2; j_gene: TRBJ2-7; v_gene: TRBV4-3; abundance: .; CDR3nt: TGCGCCAGCAGCCAAGCCAGCGGGGGACTCTCCTACGAGCAGTACTTC; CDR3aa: CASSQASGGLSYEQYF
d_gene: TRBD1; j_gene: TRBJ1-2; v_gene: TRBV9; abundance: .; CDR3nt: TGTGCCAGCAGCGCCTGGAGGGACAGGGGGCGACAGCACTATGGCTACACCTTC; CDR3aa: CASSAWRDRGRQHYGYTF
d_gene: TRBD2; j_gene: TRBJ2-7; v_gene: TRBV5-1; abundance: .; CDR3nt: TGCGCCAGCAGTCGGGGGGGGTTTGAGAGCTCCTACGAGCAGTACTTC; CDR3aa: CASSRGGFESSYEQYF
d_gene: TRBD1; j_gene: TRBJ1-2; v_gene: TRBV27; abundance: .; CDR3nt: TGTGCCAGCAGTTTCGTCAGGGGGTATGGCTACACCTTC; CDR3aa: CASSFVRGYGYTF
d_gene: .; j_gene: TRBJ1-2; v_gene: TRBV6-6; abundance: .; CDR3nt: TGTGCCAGCAACCCAGGCCGGGGGGCGGATGGCTACACCTTC; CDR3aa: CASNPGRGADGYTF
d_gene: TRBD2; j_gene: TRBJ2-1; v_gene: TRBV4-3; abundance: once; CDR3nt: TGCGCCAGCAGCCAAGCCACCGGACTAGCGGAAATCTCCTACAATGAGCAGTTCTTC; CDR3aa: CASSQATGLAEISYNEQFF
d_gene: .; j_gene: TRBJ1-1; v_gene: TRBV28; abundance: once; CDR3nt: TGTGCCAGCAGTTTGATCCCAAGACAATTCATGAACACTGAAGCTTTCTTT; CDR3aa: CASSLIPRQFMNTEAFF
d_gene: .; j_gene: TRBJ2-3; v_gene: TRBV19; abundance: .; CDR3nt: TGTGCCAGTAGTATAGACAGGTTTAATACGCAGTATTTT; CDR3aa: CASSIDRFNTQYF
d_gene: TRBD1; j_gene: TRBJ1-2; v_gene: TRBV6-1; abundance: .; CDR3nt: TGTGCCAGCAGGGATGCGGACAGGGCAAACTATGGCTACACCTTC; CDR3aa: CASRDADRANYGYTF
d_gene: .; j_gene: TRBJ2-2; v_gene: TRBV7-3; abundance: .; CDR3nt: TGTGCCAGCAGCTTAGATCAGAGCAGAGGTACCGGGGAGCTGTTTTTT; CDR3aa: CASSLDQSRGTGELFF
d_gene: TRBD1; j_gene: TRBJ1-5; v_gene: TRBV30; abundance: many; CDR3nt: TGTGCCTGGGGGACAGGTAATCAGCCCCAGCATTTT; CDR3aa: CAWGTGNQPQHF
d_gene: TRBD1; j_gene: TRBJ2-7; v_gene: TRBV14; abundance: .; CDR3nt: TGTGCCAGCAGCCAAGCCGGGACAGGGGCCTACGAGCAGTACTTC; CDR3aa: CASSQAGTGAYEQYF
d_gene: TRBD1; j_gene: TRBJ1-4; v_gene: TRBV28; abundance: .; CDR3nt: TGTGCCAGCAAACCGGGACAGGGCTATGAAAAACTGTTTTTT; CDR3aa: CASKPGQGYEKLFF
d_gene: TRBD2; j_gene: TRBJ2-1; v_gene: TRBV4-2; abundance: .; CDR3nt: TGTGCCAGCGGACTAGCGGGAGCGGGTGAGCAGTTCTTC; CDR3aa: CASGLAGAGEQFF
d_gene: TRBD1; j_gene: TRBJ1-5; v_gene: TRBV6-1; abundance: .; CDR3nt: TGTGCCAGCACTCCCGACAGGGAGATAGATCAGCCCCAGCATTTT; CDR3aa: CASTPDREIDQPQHF
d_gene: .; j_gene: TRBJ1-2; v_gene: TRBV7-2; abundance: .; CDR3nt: TGTGCCAGCAGCTTAGCGCCCACCAGGGTGGTTTATGGCTACACCTTC; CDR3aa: CASSLAPTRVVYGYTF
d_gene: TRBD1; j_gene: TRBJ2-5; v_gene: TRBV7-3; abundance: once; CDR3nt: TGTGCCAGCAGCTTGACAGGGGGAACAGAGACCCAGTACTTC; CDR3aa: CASSLTGGTETQYF
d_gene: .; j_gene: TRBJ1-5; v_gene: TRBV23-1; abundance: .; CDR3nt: TGCGCCAGCAGTCACGAGGTCAAGGTATATAGCAATCAGCCCCAGCATTTT; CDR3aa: CASSHEVKVYSNQPQHF